Sequencing of this T cell receptor (beta chain) was carried out in a study of T cell responses to AZD1222 COVID-19 vaccine. Turning to this clone: The antigen remains unidentified.

Study results and limitations: CD4 TCRs associated with vaccination spanned spike, dominating at 160-218 and 743-854.

The repertoire was sequenced with immunoSEQ multiplex PCR; TCRdb's copy has only in-frame clones and lacks some. The table has some 150,000 clones, 75% to 90% seen once. The clonotype comes from an adult who received the AZD1222 COVID-19 vaccine. The sequencing used peripheral blood, collected 28 days after the second AZD1222 dose.

The CDR3 is CASSPRTDPTGELFF. CDR3 bases: TGTGCCAGCAGTCCCCGGACAGATCCCACGGGGGAGCTGTTTTTT. The rearrangement joins TRBV25-1 to TRBJ2-2, with a possible D match to TRBD1 (6 bases). Per the germline V gene, CDR1 is MGHDK and CDR2 is SYGVNS. The V and J ends lost 5 bases and 8 bases respectively, with 18 bases between them. There are 15 residues in the CDR3.